Listed below are T cell receptor beta chains from one sample, sequenced in a study of chemoradiotherapy in HPV16-positive cancers. TCRdb keeps only in-frame clones here, not all; method: immunoSEQ multiplex PCR. Found here are some 14,000 clones, approximately 91% of them singletons; the top ten hold less than 3%. Source: blood, taken from a patient who underwent chemoradiotherapy. These receptors were collected from a human donor with HPV-associated anogenital cancer. The CDR3 runs from the conserved cysteine through the conserved F or W. D genes are given only for firm matches. The size entry is marked missing in some rows and otherwise reads once, few, many or a size class.

v_call,d_call,clone_size,j_call,cdr3_aa,cdr3_nt
TRBV7-9,NA,NA,TRBJ1-3,CASSSWTVGNTIYF,TGTGCCAGCAGCTCCTGGACAGTTGGAAACACCATATATTTT
TRBV6-5,NA,NA,TRBJ1-5,CASSADSPSNQPQHF,TGTGCCAGCAGTGCGGACAGTCCTAGCAATCAGCCCCAGCATTTT
TRBV9,NA,NA,TRBJ2-1,CASSEDPSSYNEQFF,TGTGCCAGCAGCGAAGACCCGAGCTCCTACAATGAGCAGTTCTTC
TRBV28,NA,NA,TRBJ1-5,CASSPGPSNQPQHF,TGTGCCAGCAGTCCTGGACCTAGCAATCAGCCCCAGCATTTT
TRBV5-5,NA,NA,TRBJ2-7,CASSLEPAYEQYF,TGTGCCAGCAGCCTTGAACCAGCCTACGAGCAGTACTTC
TRBV6-4,TRBD2,NA,TRBJ2-3,CASSASPPTSGGVNTQYF,TGTGCCAGCAGTGCTTCCCCGCCGACTAGCGGGGGAGTGAATACGCAGTATTTT
TRBV7-7,TRBD1,NA,TRBJ2-3,CASSSTGGATDTQYF,TGTGCTAGCAGCTCAACAGGGGGAGCCACAGATACGCAGTATTTT
TRBV5-5,TRBD1,NA,TRBJ2-5,CASRRQGVETQYF,TGTGCCAGCAGAAGGCAGGGGGTTGAGACCCAGTACTTC
TRBV4-1,NA,NA,TRBJ1-5,CASSPTPGVWQPQHF,TGCGCCAGCAGCCCGACCCCAGGGGTCTGGCAGCCCCAGCATTTT
TRBV6-5,TRBD1,once,TRBJ2-7,CASSPGQGSYEQYF,TGTGCCAGCAGCCCCGGACAGGGCTCCTACGAGCAGTACTTC
TRBV6-1,TRBD1,NA,TRBJ2-1,CASQDRGNNEQFF,TGTGCCAGCCAGGACAGGGGCAACAATGAGCAGTTCTTC
TRBV18,TRBD2,NA,TRBJ2-7,CASSPAGGTYEQYF,TGTGCCAGCTCACCCGCGGGGGGGACCTACGAGCAGTACTTC
TRBV4-2,NA,NA,TRBJ2-6,CASSQGTSGANVLTF,TGTGCCAGCAGCCAAGGGACTTCTGGGGCCAACGTCCTGACTTTC
TRBV5-6,TRBD1,NA,TRBJ2-7,CASSSGTASYEQYF,TGTGCCAGCAGCTCCGGGACAGCCTCCTACGAGCAGTACTTC
TRBV11-2,TRBD2,NA,TRBJ2-7,CASSSPSGTSGSSYEQYF,TGTGCCAGCAGCTCCCCCTCCGGGACTAGCGGGAGCTCCTACGAGCAGTACTTC
TRBV21-1,NA,NA,TRBJ2-1,CASLPGTNYNEQFF,TGTGCCAGCCTCCCCGGGACAAACTACAATGAGCAGTTCTTC
TRBV9,NA,NA,TRBJ1-3,CASSVGGLGAGNTIYF,TGTGCCAGCAGCGTAGGGGGACTCGGCGCTGGAAACACCATATATTTT
TRBV5-1,NA,NA,TRBJ1-6,CASSLRGGEVNSPLHF,TGCGCCAGCAGCTTGAGAGGAGGGGAGGTTAATTCACCCCTCCACTTT
TRBV4-3,NA,NA,TRBJ1-5,CASSPRTSSNQPQHF,TGCGCCAGCAGCCCACGGACGAGCAGCAATCAGCCCCAGCATTTT
TRBV9,NA,once,TRBJ2-3,CASSVVGTGVDTQYF,TGTGCCAGCAGCGTAGTTGGGACTGGGGTAGATACGCAGTATTTT
TRBV6-4,NA,NA,TRBJ2-1,CASSDGQGSYNEQFF,TGTGCCAGCAGTGACGGCCAGGGCTCCTACAATGAGCAGTTCTTC
TRBV6-6,NA,NA,TRBJ2-1,CASSPTSYNEQFF,TGTGCCAGCAGTCCGACTAGTTACAATGAGCAGTTCTTC
TRBV19,NA,once,TRBJ1-5,CASSIWGNQPQHF,TGTGCCAGTAGTATTTGGGGTAATCAGCCCCAGCATTTT
TRBV7-9,NA,NA,TRBJ2-7,CASSLDGTLPYEQYF,TGTGCCAGCAGCTTAGATGGCACTCTGCCCTACGAGCAGTACTTC
TRBV6-5,NA,NA,TRBJ1-6,CASSYYGTVNSPLHF,TGTGCCAGCAGTTACTATGGGACCGTAAATTCACCCCTCCACTTT
TRBV6-5,TRBD2,NA,TRBJ2-7,CASATAGETYEQYF,TGTGCCAGCGCCACCGCGGGGGAGACCTACGAGCAGTACTTC
TRBV11-3,NA,NA,TRBJ2-1,CASSLGGQYNEQFF,TGTGCCAGCAGCTTAGGGGGGCAATACAATGAGCAGTTCTTC
TRBV19,NA,NA,TRBJ2-4,CASSMTVLNLAKNIQYF,TGTGCCAGTAGTATGACAGTCCTCAATTTAGCCAAAAACATTCAGTACTTC
TRBV2,NA,once,TRBJ1-6,CASTPGRLLNSPLHF,TGTGCCAGTACCCCGGGGAGACTTCTAAATTCACCCCTCCACTTT